Sequencing of this T cell receptor (beta chain) was carried out in a study of T-cell reconstitution after alpha-beta-depleted transplantation in children (dated by TCRdb to 2016 to 2017). About the study as a whole: Using TCR repertoire profiling, the study quantitatively followed how T-cell immune reconstitution unfolded in children after TCRalphabeta/CD19-depleted allogeneic hematopoietic cell transplantation.

This clonotype has just a few counts. Its antigen remains unidentified. Base qualities are not at hand, and no much larger clone is one base apart. Libraries were constructed by PCR. TCRdb shows the sequencer as Illumina HiSeq 2500. TCR library preparation used molecular barcoding, with unique molecular identifiers applied to normalize quantification of the TCRbeta repertoire. Starting from the raw public reads, TCRdb applied fastp trimming at Q25, assembled clones with MiXCR and retained in-frame beta chains. Rows with one shared CDR3 protein collapse into an entry with the most common genes and DNA. The sample table holds about 610,000 distinct CDR3 sequences, of which under 12% were seen once. The top ten hold about 4.2% of the sample. Sequences DFQATT (CDR1) and SNEGSKA (CDR2) are obtained from the germline V gene (reference sequence). V loses 2 bases at its end and J loses 3 bases; junction bases beyond the gene matches: 16. Its CDR3 holds 19 amino acids, cysteine through phenylalanine. The retained sequence is limited to the CDR3, 57 bases, with the frame set at the first base.

Here the sequenced sample was PBMCs from the stem cell graft donor, taken from the stem cell graft. The chain joins TRBV20-1 to TRBJ2-1; a stretch of 10 junction bases matches TRBD2. The source is a human donor who donated a stem cell graft to a child with acute myeloid leukemia. For the CDR3, the sequence is CSARPVESTSGNSYNEQFF. The nucleotide sequence is TGCAGTGCTAGACCAGTGGAGAGTACTAGCGGGAATAGCTACAATGAGCAGTTCTTC.